These 9 T cell receptor beta chains were sequenced from one sample in a study of T cell responses to AZD1222 COVID-19 vaccine. Measured with immunoSEQ multiplex PCR; TCRdb has only the in-frame clones, and not every one. The sample includes 70,000 to 95,000 clones, about 90% of them seen just once. The sequencing here drew on peripheral blood, taken on day 0 of MenACWY control vaccination. These receptors all come from an adult in good health.

CDR3 loop: CAWSNQGRTYEQYF. Here the CDR3 DNA reads TGTGCCTGGAGTAACCAGGGACGGACCTACGAGCAGTACTTC. V gene TRBV30 combines with J gene TRBJ2-7, with D perhaps matching TRBD1 or TRBD2 (5 bases each). The germline V gene has CDR1 GTSNPN and CDR2 SVGIG (reference sequence). There are 14 residues in the CDR3. Between the trimmed V and J ends, which lost 2 bases and 2 bases, there was a span of 13 bases. The variable domain in full, with the rest retrieved from reference TRBV30 and TRBJ2-7, is SQTIHQWPATLVQPVGSPLSLECTVEGTSNPNLYWYRQAAGRGLQLLFYSVGIGQISSEVPQNLSASRPQDRQFILSSKKLLLSDSGFYLCAWSNQGRTYEQYFGPGTRLTVT.

The chain joins TRBV9 to TRBJ2-2; D may be TRBD1 (5 bases). Germline CDR1 SGDLS, CDR2 YYNGEE. The CDR3 consists of 16 residues. Trimming shortened V by 4 bases and J by 2 bases, and 15 bases separated the two germline ends. CDR3 residues: CASSSAGIANTGELFF. The CDR3 DNA follows: TGTGCCAGCAGCTCTGCAGGGATCGCCAACACCGGGGAGCTGTTTTTT.

The sample holds one count of this clone. V and J are TRBV7-2 and TRBJ2-3; a possible D gene is TRBD2 (7 bases). V shed 4 bases and J shed 0 bases, with 17 bases lying between them. The CDR3 length is 17 residues. Germline CDR1 and CDR2: SGHTA and FQGNSA. The CDR3 sequence is CASSSGGAGSSTDTQYF. CDR3 in DNA: TGTGCCAGCAGCTCTGGGGGGGCGGGCAGTAGCACAGATACGCAGTATTTT.

The V gene is TRBV10-2, the J gene TRBJ1-1; D is unresolved. Germline V gene sequence: CDR1 WSHSY, CDR2 SAAADI. The CDR3 runs to 11 residues. The germline V and J ends were trimmed by 4 bases and 6 bases, with 6 bases remaining between them. CDR3 region: CASSGDAEAFF. The CDR3 bases are TGCGCCAGCAGTGGGGATGCTGAAGCTTTCTTT.

The chain employs TRBV7-2 and TRBJ1-2; TRBD1 is a possible D gene (5 bases). Germline V gives CDR1 SGHTA, CDR2 FQGNSA. Trimming took off 3 bases at V and 6 bases at J, with 20 bases between the two ends. The length of the CDR3 is 16 residues. CDR3 residues: CASSLALGRLVDGYTF. As DNA, the CDR3 is TGTGCCAGCAGCTTGGCGTTGGGACGCCTAGTCGATGGCTACACCTTC. Complete variable domain (other parts from reference TRBV7-2 and TRBJ1-2): GAGVSQSPSNKVTEKGKDVELRCDPISGHTALYWYRQSLGQGLEFLIYFQGNSAPDKSGLPSDRFSAERTGGSVSTLTIQRTQQEDSAVYLCASSLALGRLVDGYTFGSGTRLTVV.

V usage is TRBV11-2 and J usage is TRBJ1-4; D unresolved. CDR1 and CDR2 (germline): SGHAT, FQNNGV. CDR3 length: 13 residues. The V end lost 2 bases, the J end lost 8 bases, and 9 bases lay between the germline ends. For the CDR3, the DNA is TGTGCCAGCAGCTTAACCGAGGAAGAAAAACTGTTTTTT. Its protein product is CASSLTEEEKLFF. Combining the CDR3 with reference TRBV11-2 and TRBJ1-4 gives the whole variable domain EAGVAQSPRYKIIEKRQSVAFWCNPISGHATLYWYQQILGQGPKLLIQFQNNGVVDDSQLPKDRFSAERLKGVDSTLKIQPAKLEDSAVYLCASSLTEEEKLFFGSGTQLSVL.

This chain links TRBV18 with TRBJ1-3, with 9 bases that match TRBD1. The V gene end was trimmed by 6 bases and the J gene end by 1 base; junction bases not matched to a gene: 4. This CDR3 is built from 15 residues. In germline, CDR1 is KGHSH, CDR2 LQKENI. The CDR3 region has the DNA TGTGCCAGCTCTGCACAGGGGGCATCTGGAAACACCATATATTTT. Translated: CASSAQGASGNTIYF.

The rearrangement joins TRBV30 to TRBJ1-6; no reliable D call. From germline, CDR1 is GTSNPN and CDR2 SVGIG (reference sequence). The CDR3 consists of 13 residues. V was shortened by 0 bases and J by 11 bases, with 11 bases between the two germline ends. CDR3 amino acids: CAWSVQVQAPLHF. CDR3 bases: TGTGCCTGGAGTGTACAAGTACAAGCACCCCTCCACTTT.

J is TRBJ2-5 and V is TRBV6-5; D is perhaps TRBD2 (7 bases). Trimming took off 5 bases at V and 2 bases at J, with 9 bases between the two ends. Looked up from germline, CDR1 is MNHEY and CDR2 is SVGAGI. The CDR3 runs to 13 residues. This chain's CDR3 is CASSRGGQETQYF. The CDR3 nucleotides read TGTGCCAGCAGTAGGGGGGGACAAGAGACCCAGTACTTC.